Sequencing of this TCR beta chain was carried out in a study of T cells in localized non-small cell lung cancer. Notes on the study in general: Out of the top 100 tumor clones, a median about 58 were seen in adjacent lung. One tumor region alone was sequenced, and heterogeneity therefore remains possible. Adjacent uninvolved lung had the highest clonality, suggesting focused antigen responses. Longer overall survival was seen with higher T cell density measured in blood.

Produced via immunoSEQ multiplex PCR; TCRdb's table is partial and in-frame only. The sample has around 67,000 clones; roughly 88% are singletons. Germline V gene sequence: CDR1 SQVTM, CDR2 ANQGSEA. CDR3 length: 15 amino acids. Trimming cost V 2 bases and J 10 bases, with 20 bases left between them. As for this clone: Its target is unknown.

V usage is TRBV29-1 and J usage is TRBJ1-4; possibly TRBD1 for D (6 bases). The material was peripheral blood, obtained before any cancer treatment. The TCR sequence derives from a woman aged 40-70 years with stage I lung adenocarcinoma. The CDR3 region is CSVELWGPSRGKLFF. CDR3 DNA: TGCAGCGTTGAATTATGGGGGCCCTCCCGAGGAAAACTGTTTTTT.